This T cell receptor (beta chain) was obtained from a study of cytomegalovirus exposure and HLA in healthy donors. Across the whole study: A prior study identified 90 million to 120 million unique TCR beta sequences from about 179 million T cells. The Caucasian-associated ancestry cluster contained approximately 81% of the approximately 410 genotyped donors. Study results and caveats: Analysis was carried out at a later point, and it linked a missense DCLRE1C variant to TCR beta V- and J-gene trimming. Upon later analysis, HLA-associated TCR beta chains proved more clonally expanded than other, equally common chains.

Note on this clone: Its antigen is still unknown.

After removal of 2 bases from V and 1 base from J, the junction contained 8 bases not matched to a gene. Germline-derived CDR1 and CDR2 are MGHRA and YSYEKL. The CDR3 is made up of 17 amino acids. The PCR used 60 Vbeta and 13 Jbeta primers. Clones were sequenced by immunoSEQ multiplex PCR, and TCRdb holds only the in-frame ones, with some missing. Of 100,000 or so clones in the sample, approximately 81% are singletons; the top ten hold 14%. The sample was PBMCs. This chain connects TRBV4-1 to TRBJ1-1; 9 bases align to TRBD1. The source of this sequence is a male donor in good health and CMV-seropositive. CDR3 sequence (DNA): TGCGCCAGCAGCCAACCCTGGACAGGGGCGGAGAACACTGAAGCTTTCTTT. Translating it yields CASSQPWTGAENTEAFF.